The rows below give T cell receptor beta chains drawn from one sample of a study of cytomegalovirus exposure and HLA in healthy donors. Measured with immunoSEQ multiplex PCR; TCRdb has only the in-frame clones, and not every one. The sample carries roughly 150,000 clones, about 85% recorded once. The sample taken for sequencing was PBMCs. The receptors here all came from a man aged 25-45 years in good health and CMV-seropositive. The CDR3 runs from the conserved cysteine through the conserved F or W. The D gene is left open where the match is weak. Size is stated for part of the rows, as once, few or many counts, or as a class when the clone is expanded.

abundance | d_gene | j_gene | v_gene | CDR3nt | CDR3aa
. | . | TRBJ2-7 | TRBV19 | TGTGCCAGTAGTATGTACCCAGGGCAATGGCTCTACGAGCAGTACTTC | CASSMYPGQWLYEQYF
. | TRBD2 | TRBJ2-1 | TRBV9 | TGTGCCAGCAGCGTAGGCGGGGGGACCTACAATGAGCAGTTCTTC | CASSVGGGTYNEQFF
once | . | TRBJ1-1 | TRBV18 | TGTGCCAGCTCACCGCGGGACCCAAGGGTCACTGAAGCTTTCTTT | CASSPRDPRVTEAFF
. | TRBD1 | TRBJ1-2 | TRBV4-3 | TGCGCCAGCAGCGTACAGACAGGGGATGGCTACACCTTC | CASSVQTGDGYTF
. | TRBD1 | TRBJ2-5 | TRBV7-6 | TGTGCCAGCAGCTTAACCGGACAGGGCCAAGAGACCCAGTACTTC | CASSLTGQGQETQYF
. | . | TRBJ1-1 | TRBV10-1 | TGCGCCAGCAGTCAACTACAGAACACTGAAGCTTTCTTT | CASSQLQNTEAFF
once | TRBD1 | TRBJ2-1 | TRBV5-4 | TGTGCCAGCAGCTGGACAGGGTCGGGGGAGCAGTTCTTC | CASSWTGSGEQFF
few | . | TRBJ1-1 | TRBV25-1 | TGTGCCAGCAGGGACTCGGGTAAAGCTTTCTTT | CASRDSGKAFF
few | . | TRBJ2-3 | TRBV2 | TGTGCCAGCAGTACTAGCGATACGCAGTATTTT | CASSTSDTQYF
once | . | TRBJ1-6 | TRBV5-1 | TGCGCCAGCAGTACAGGGCCAAATTCACCCCTCCACTTT | CASSTGPNSPLHF
. | . | TRBJ1-5 | TRBV27 | TGTGCCAGCAGTTCCACAGGTCTGGGCAATCAGCCCCAGCATTTT | CASSSTGLGNQPQHF
. | TRBD2 | TRBJ2-5 | TRBV5-1 | TGCGCCAGCAGACTAGAGACTAGCCCGGAGACCCAGTACTTC | CASRLETSPETQYF
. | TRBD1 | TRBJ1-2 | TRBV5-6 | TGTGCCAGCAGCTTGGATTGGGGGACAGGGAATGACTATGGCTACACCTTC | CASSLDWGTGNDYGYTF
. | . | TRBJ2-2 | TRBV7-2 | TGTGCCAGCAGCTTAGACACAGGGGAGCTGTTTTTT | CASSLDTGELFF
few | . | TRBJ1-6 | TRBV9 | TGTGCCAGCAGCGTAGTGGACAGCAATTCACCCCTCCACTTT | CASSVVDSNSPLHF
. | . | TRBJ1-4 | TRBV5-3 | TGTGCCAGAAGCTTCGCGTGGATGGGGCAGTATGAAAAACTGTTTTTT | CARSFAWMGQYEKLFF
. | TRBD1 | TRBJ2-5 | TRBV6-5 | TGTGCCAGCAGTTACTCGCGTCAGGGGGAAGAGACCCAGTACTTC | CASSYSRQGEETQYF
. | . | TRBJ1-2 | TRBV4-3 | TGCGCCAGCAGCCAAGATTGGAGCAGCTCTAACTATGGCTACACCTTC | CASSQDWSSSNYGYTF
. | . | TRBJ2-3 | TRBV5-1 | TGCGCCAGCAGCTTGGCGGGAGACTACGGAGATACGCAGTATTTT | CASSLAGDYGDTQYF
. | . | TRBJ1-5 | TRBV19 | TGTGCCACCCGAGGGCCTGGTCAGCCCCAGCATTTT | CATRGPGQPQHF
. | . | TRBJ1-1 | TRBV6-6 | TGTGCCAGCAGATACGGGAGTTCGAACACTGAAGCTTTCTTT | CASRYGSSNTEAFF
. | TRBD1 | TRBJ2-7 | TRBV27 | TGTGCCAGCACCAAACAGGGGCGAGCCTACGAGCAGTACTTC | CASTKQGRAYEQYF
. | TRBD1 | TRBJ2-1 | TRBV6-5 | TGTGCCAGCGGGACAGCGATCTACAATGAGCAGTTCTTC | CASGTAIYNEQFF
. | TRBD2 | TRBJ2-3 | TRBV5-4 | TGTGCCAGCAGCTTCTCCGGGGGGGACATAGATACGCAGTATTTT | CASSFSGGDIDTQYF
. | . | TRBJ1-2 | TRBV6-5 | TGTGCCAGCAGTTATTCTCAGGGTACCTATGGCTACACCTTC | CASSYSQGTYGYTF
. | . | TRBJ1-3 | TRBV6-5 | TGTGCCACCAGACAGATCTCTGGAAACACCATATATTTT | CATRQISGNTIYF
. | TRBD2 | TRBJ2-3 | TRBV27 | TGTGCCAGCAGCCGCCGATCTAGCGGGGGGCCCACAGATACGCAGTATTTT | CASSRRSSGGPTDTQYF
. | TRBD1 | TRBJ1-4 | TRBV2 | TGTGCCAGCAGTGAATCGACAGGGACAACTAATGAAAAACTGTTTTTT | CASSESTGTTNEKLFF
. | . | TRBJ1-2 | TRBV6-1 | TGTGCCAGCAGTGAAACCCCGGACAGTAACTATGGCTACACCTTC | CASSETPDSNYGYTF